Listed here are 29 T cell receptor beta chains from one sample, sequenced in a study of Ad26.COV2.S vaccination and SARS-CoV-2 variants. Clones were sequenced by immunoSEQ multiplex PCR, and TCRdb holds only the in-frame ones, with some missing. The sample has hundreds of thousands of clones, around 90% seen once. The treatment: around 19 received Ad26.COV2.S at low or high dose, single or two shots; 5 received placebo; per-sample allocation not given. It was on day 63 after the first vaccine or placebo injection that samples were taken. The source was peripheral blood, collected in a trial of Ad26.COV2.S vaccine versus placebo. These receptors were taken from a person aged 18-65 years who received the Ad26.COV2.S COVID-19 vaccine or a placebo.

J is TRBJ2-1 and V is TRBV7-6; 13 bases align to TRBD2. The CDR3 loop spans 19 amino acids. Germline CDR1 is SGHVS and CDR2 is FNYEAQ. Unmatched junction bases numbered 8, after V lost 1 base and J lost 2 bases. The CDR3 here is CASSLGGTSGDGPYNEQFF. CDR3 coding DNA: TGTGCCAGCAGCTTAGGTGGGACTAGCGGGGATGGACCCTACAATGAGCAGTTCTTC.

This clone was picked up a small number of times. The V gene is TRBV7-9, the J gene TRBJ2-7, with TRBD2 as a possible D gene (6 bases). V was trimmed by 4 bases and J by 6 bases, leaving 13 bases between them. The CDR3 runs to 13 residues. Germline V gene sequence: CDR1 SEHNR, CDR2 FQNEAQ (reference sequence). The CDR3 DNA reads as TGTGCCAGCAGCTCCCCCTGGGGAGGCGAGCAGTACTTC. Translated, it gives CASSSPWGGEQYF.

The table lists this clone with a count of one. V and J are TRBV6-2 or TRBV6-3 and TRBJ2-7; no clear D gene. The CDR3 has 16 residues. Germline V gives CDR1 MNHEY, CDR2 SVGEGT. V gave up 2 bases and J gave up 0 bases, with 14 bases separating them. The CDR3: CASSYLPFGSSYEQYF. The CDR3 region has the DNA TGTGCCAGCAGTTACCTCCCCTTCGGAAGCTCCTACGAGCAGTACTTC.

The V and J genes are TRBV30 and TRBJ1-2; weak D call: TRBD1 (5 bases). The V gene's germline CDR1 is GTSNPN and CDR2 SVGIG (reference sequence). V was trimmed by 4 bases and J by 6 bases, leaving 12 bases between them. The length of the CDR3 is 12 residues. CDR3 loop: CAWNLGGDGYTF. The CDR3 DNA reads TGTGCCTGGAATTTGGGAGGGGATGGCTACACCTTC.

CDR3 region: CASSITSESYEQYF. In nucleotides, the CDR3 is TGTGCCAGTAGTATAACTAGCGAATCCTACGAGCAGTACTTC. This chain connects TRBV19 to TRBJ2-7; TRBD2 agrees at 7 bases. Germline CDR1 and CDR2: LNHDA and SQIVND (reference sequence). The CDR3 has 14 amino acids. The V segment lost 2 bases and the J segment 1 base; nucleotides outside the gene matches: 2.

The CDR3 DNA reads TGCGCCAGCAGCGGGACAGGGCTGATGAATTCACCCCTCCACTTT. Protein: CASSGTGLMNSPLHF. The chain links TRBV5-1 to TRBJ1-6; 9 bases fit TRBD1. CDR1 is SGHRS, CDR2 YFSETQ, per germline. The CDR3 contains 15 residues. J was trimmed by 7 bases and V by 4 bases; bases with no gene match: 6.

The chain links TRBV10-1 to TRBJ1-1, with TRBD1 as a possible D gene (6 bases). Between the trimmed V and J ends, which lost 10 bases and 3 bases, there was a span of 18 bases. This CDR3 comprises 14 residues. Germline V CDR1 and CDR2: WNHNN, SYGVQD (reference sequence). CDR3 region: CATRQEGGYTEAFF. The CDR3 DNA sequence: TGCGCCACCAGACAGGAAGGAGGGTACACTGAAGCTTTCTTT.

The V gene is TRBV10-1, the J gene TRBJ2-5; TRBD1 matches 9 bases. The CDR3 consists of 15 residues. The V and J ends lost 4 bases and 5 bases, in that order; junction bases with no gene match: 8. CDR1 is WNHNN, CDR2 SYGVQD, per germline (reference sequence). Written as DNA, the CDR3 is TGCGCCAGCAGTGGGGGAGGACAGGGGTACGAGACCCAGTACTTC. The encoded protein is CASSGGGQGYETQYF.

The V call is TRBV7-9, the J call TRBJ2-2; TRBD2 is a possible D gene (5 bases). Trimming stripped 8 bases from V and 3 bases from J, with 13 bases between. The germline gives CDR1 SEHNR, CDR2 FQNEAQ (reference sequence). This CDR3 is built from 14 residues. This chain's CDR3 is CASSGNGDTGELFF. The CDR3 bases are TGTGCCAGCTCCGGGAATGGTGACACCGGGGAGCTGTTTTTT.

The chain links TRBV30 to TRBJ1-2, with 7 bases lining up with TRBD1. The CDR3 sequence is 13 residues long. Germline CDR1 is GTSNPN and CDR2 is SVGIG (reference sequence). With V trimmed by 4 bases and J by 4 bases, 6 bases remained unmatched. CDR3 DNA: TGTGCCTGGACTAGACAGGGAATCTATGGCTACACCTTC. Encoded protein: CAWTRQGIYGYTF. Full variable domain (outside the CDR3, taken from reference TRBV30 and TRBJ1-2): SQTIHQWPATLVQPVGSPLSLECTVEGTSNPNLYWYRQAAGRGLQLLFYSVGIGQISSEVPQNLSASRPQDRQFILSSKKLLLSDSGFYLCAWTRQGIYGYTFGSGTRLTVV.

The count of this clone is one. The rearrangement uses TRBV7-2 and TRBJ2-3, with 9 bases aligning to TRBD2. The V gene's germline CDR1 is SGHTA and CDR2 FQGNSA. The CDR3 contains 17 residues. The J segment lost 9 bases and the V segment lost 4 bases, leaving 17 bases of the junction unmatched. This CDR3 is CASSSPEWREGHRTQYF. CDR3 coding DNA: TGTGCCAGCAGCTCCCCCGAGTGGCGGGAGGGCCATAGGACGCAGTATTTT.

V and J are TRBV5-1 and TRBJ2-3; the match to TRBD2 covers 8 bases. The germline V gene has CDR1 SGHRS and CDR2 YFSETQ. The CDR3 loop spans 15 amino acids. V lost 2 bases to trimming and J lost 2 bases; unmatched junction nucleotides: 4. The CDR3 DNA sequence: TGCGCCAGCAGCTTACTAGCGGAATTCACAGATACGCAGTATTTT. Translation gives CASSLLAEFTDTQYF.

This chain uses TRBV29-1 with TRBJ1-1; perhaps TRBD1 as D (6 bases). Trimming took 1 base from V and 4 from J, leaving 13 bases between them. CDR3 size: 14 residues. CDR1 and CDR2 from the germline V gene are SQVTM and ANQGSEA. The CDR3 loop is CSVEGGGQITEAFF. The CDR3 bases are TGCAGCGTTGAAGGAGGGGGGCAGATCACTGAAGCTTTCTTT.

The V gene is TRBV30, the J gene TRBJ2-1; tentative D call: TRBD2 (6 bases). The germline V and J ends were trimmed by 2 bases and 12 bases, with 17 bases remaining between them. This CDR3 has 13 amino acids. The germline gives CDR1 GTSNPN, CDR2 SVGIG (reference sequence). The CDR3 DNA is TGTGCCTGGAGTCCTTCTAGCGTTAGCGTGCAGTTCTTC. It encodes CAWSPSSVSVQFF.

V gene TRBV4-3 combines with J gene TRBJ2-7, with unresolved D. Germline-derived CDR1 and CDR2 are LGHNA and YSLEER. Trimming removed 0 bases at V and 2 bases at J, with 8 bases between. There are 14 residues in the CDR3. The CDR3 region is CASSQELGPYEQYF. The CDR3 DNA reads TGCGCCAGCAGCCAAGAGCTGGGTCCCTACGAGCAGTACTTC.

The V and J genes are TRBV7-8 and TRBJ1-3; no firm D call. The CDR3 consists of 14 residues. CDR1 SGHVS and CDR2 FQNEAQ come from the germline V gene. With 5 bases removed from V and 0 bases from J, the gap between germline ends came to 8 bases. The CDR3 loop is CASSPWASGNTIYF. In nucleotides, the CDR3 is TGTGCCAGCAGCCCTTGGGCCTCTGGAAACACCATATATTTT.

V usage is TRBV19 and J usage is TRBJ2-3; the D gene is possibly TRBD2 (6 bases). Trimming shortened V by 4 bases and J by 2 bases, and 13 bases separated the two germline ends. Germline lookup yields CDR1 LNHDA and CDR2 SQIVND (reference sequence). This CDR3 is 15 amino acids long. The CDR3 sequence: CASSTGVAVTDTQYF. The DNA of the CDR3 is TGTGCCAGTAGTACCGGGGTAGCGGTCACAGATACGCAGTATTTT.

This rearrangement joins TRBV11-2 to TRBJ2-7, with D perhaps assigned TRBD1 or TRBD2 (6 bases each). The CDR3 has 14 amino acids. Trimming stripped 4 bases from V and 2 bases from J, with 12 bases between. Germline V lookup: CDR1 SGHAT, CDR2 FQNNGV. CDR3 in amino acids: CASSSAGHPYEQYF. The CDR3 bases are TGTGCCAGCAGCTCCGCGGGACATCCCTACGAGCAGTACTTC.

The chain recombines TRBV7-2 with TRBJ2-1, with D perhaps TRBD1 (5 bases). The germline V gene has CDR1 SGHTA and CDR2 FQGNSA. This CDR3 spans 13 amino acids. V lost 1 base to trimming and J lost 8 bases, with 9 bases between them. The CDR3 DNA reads TGTGCCAGCAGCTTAGGTCAGGGTGATGAGCAGTTCTTC. Translating it yields CASSLGQGDEQFF.

The V call is TRBV5-4, the J call TRBJ1-2, with TRBD1 identical over 8 bases. CDR3 length equals 16 residues. Germline-derived CDR1 and CDR2 are SGHNT and YYREEE (reference sequence). J gave up 9 bases and V 2 bases, and 15 bases lay outside the gene matches. CDR3 residues: CASSFDYQGARMRYTF. CDR3 nucleotide sequence: TGTGCCAGCAGCTTCGATTACCAGGGGGCGCGAATGCGCTACACCTTC. Full variable domain (missing parts from reference TRBV5-4 and TRBJ1-2): ETGVTQSPTHLIKTRGQQVTLRCSSQSGHNTVSWYQQALGQGPQFIFQYYREEENGRGNFPPRFSGLQFPNYSSELNVNALELDDSALYLCASSFDYQGARMRYTFGSGTRLTVV.

The chain uses TRBV12-5 and TRBJ1-1; TRBD1 is a possible D gene (6 bases). CDR3 size: 16 residues. With 2 bases removed from V and 4 bases from J, the gap between germline ends came to 17 bases. From germline, CDR1 is LGHNT and CDR2 FRNRAP. The CDR3 sequence: CASGLTRQAASTEAFF. The CDR3 DNA sequence: TGTGCTAGTGGTTTGACTCGACAGGCTGCAAGCACTGAAGCTTTCTTT. Full variable domain (rest looked up from reference TRBV12-5 and TRBJ1-1): DARVTQTPRHKVTEMGQEVTMRCQPILGHNTVFWYRQTMMQGLELLAYFRNRAPLDDSGMPKDRFSAEMPDATLATLKIQPSEPRDSAVYFCASGLTRQAASTEAFFGQGTRLTVV.

The rearrangement links TRBV10-3 to TRBJ2-5; D is perhaps TRBD2 (5 bases). Trimming took 0 bases from V and 5 from J, leaving 13 bases between them. Germline V CDR1 and CDR2: ENHRY, SYGVKD. The CDR3 extends over 15 amino acids. In DNA form, the CDR3 reads TGTGCCATCAGTGAGTCGAGGGTGGCCGACGAGACCCAGTACTTC. Translated, it gives CAISESRVADETQYF.

The V call is TRBV15, the J call TRBJ2-5; D call uncertain. V was pared by 0 bases and J by 13 bases, with 18 bases between. Germline V CDR1 and CDR2: LNHNV, YYDKDF (reference sequence). This CDR3 has 14 residues. CDR3 in DNA: TGTGCCACCAGCAGAGATTTAGTCCAATTTATAGGGTACTTC. It codes for CATSRDLVQFIGYF. Full variable domain (missing parts from reference TRBV15 and TRBJ2-5): DAMVIQNPRYQVTQFGKPVTLSCSQTLNHNVMYWYQQKSSQAPKLLFHYYDKDFNNEADTPDNFQSRRPNTSFCFLDIRSPGLGDTAMYLCATSRDLVQFIGYFGPGTRLLVL.

The chain joins TRBV7-2 to TRBJ1-1, with D possibly matching TRBD1 (5 bases). There are 15 residues in the CDR3. Trimming pared 4 bases from V and 1 base from J, leaving 13 bases between. Germline V CDR1 and CDR2: SGHTA, FQGNSA. As DNA, the CDR3 is TGTGCCAGCAGCTCCAGGAGGGGAGGGAACACTGAAGCTTTCTTT. This encodes CASSSRRGGNTEAFF.

This chain links TRBV30 with TRBJ1-2; D unclear. This CDR3 has 14 residues. With 1 base removed from V and 4 bases from J, the gap between germline ends came to 13 bases. Germline CDR1 GTSNPN, CDR2 SVGIG (reference sequence). The CDR3 protein is CAWSAAPNGYGYTF. CDR3 bases: TGTGCCTGGAGTGCGGCCCCGAACGGCTATGGCTACACCTTC.

This chain links TRBV21-1 with TRBJ1-1. TRBV21-1 is deemed a pseudogene. The CDR3 totals 16 residues. Here the CDR3 reads CASSNKKLRDNTEAFF. The CDR3 nucleotides are TGTGCCAGCAGCAATAAAAAATTAAGAGATAACACTGAAGCTTTCTTT.

J is TRBJ1-3 and V is TRBV4-2; D gene ambiguous. The CDR3 is made up of 15 amino acids. The germline V gene has CDR1 LGHNA and CDR2 YNFKEQ. Trimming removed 4 bases at V and 3 bases at J, with 13 bases between. The chain's CDR3 is CASSPHDLGGNTIYF. The CDR3 DNA reads as TGTGCCAGCAGCCCCCACGATCTTGGTGGAAACACCATATATTTT.

Regarding this clone: An end of the junction does not agree with germline; a read error may underlie this. The V gene is TRBV6-4, the J gene TRBJ2-1, with a weak D call TRBD2 (6 bases). Germline V lookup: CDR1 MRHNA, CDR2 SNTAGT. This CDR3 has 10 amino acids. The CDR3 is CASSGFGEVF. CDR3 nucleotides: TGTGCCAGCAGTGGCTTCGGGGAGGTCTTC.

The genes are TRBV7-9 and TRBJ2-3, with D possibly TRBD2 on 5 matching bases. The germline V gene has CDR1 SEHNR and CDR2 FQNEAQ (reference sequence). This CDR3 is 14 amino acids long. Trimming took off 4 bases at V and 2 bases at J, with 10 bases between the two ends. The DNA of the CDR3 is TGTGCCAGCAGCTCTCCGGGGATCACAGATACGCAGTATTTT. As protein: CASSSPGITDTQYF.